A selection of T cell receptor beta chains follows, all from one sample in a study of blood T cells in healthy people across ages. TCRdb ran MiXCR on the 5' RACE reads and lists one entry per CDR3 protein. The table records about 1,400,000 distinct CDR3 sequences, approximately 42% of them present only once. Material for sequencing was blood. The receptor source for this set is a woman under 30 in good health. The CDR3 runs from the conserved cysteine through the conserved F or W. D genes are given only for firm matches. Clone size is given for some rows only: seen once, a few or many times, or a class if the clone is expanded.

v_gene	d_gene	abundance	j_gene	CDR3nt	CDR3aa
TRBV7-8	TRBD2	-	TRBJ2-1	TGTGCCAGCAGCTTCCCGAGCGGGGAGAGCCACAATGAGCAGTTCTTC	CASSFPSGESHNEQFF
TRBV6-1	-	-	TRBJ2-1	TGTGCCAGCAGTGAGGGGGTCCTAGATTACAATGAGCAGTTCTTC	CASSEGVLDYNEQFF
TRBV3-1	-	-	TRBJ1-2	TGTGCCAGCAGCCAGGGGGGGCAGGGCTACACCTTC	CASSQGGQGYTF
TRBV12-3/TRBV12-4	TRBD1	-	TRBJ1-3	TGTGCCAGCAGCCAAGGACAGGTACTCTCTGGAAACACCATATATTTT	CASSQGQVLSGNTIYF
TRBV9	-	-	TRBJ1-2	TGTGCCAGCAGCGTGAATGAGGGAGAAGGTGGCTACACCTTC	CASSVNEGEGGYTF
TRBV4-2	-	many	TRBJ2-3	TGTGCCAGCAGCTCCGGGCCTTCAGGGGGCACAGATACGCAGTATTTT	CASSSGPSGGTDTQYF
TRBV11-2	-	-	TRBJ2-3	TGTGCCAGCAGCTTAGGGGGGCGGTTGCAGTATTTT	CASSLGGRLQYF
TRBV6-1	TRBD2	-	TRBJ2-3	TGTGCCAGCAGTGCCCTACTAGCGGGATACACAGATACGCAGTATTTT	CASSALLAGYTDTQYF
TRBV27	-	few	TRBJ1-5	TGTGCCAGCAGTTCTACCCCATTTGTTAGCAATCAGCCCCAGCATTTT	CASSSTPFVSNQPQHF
TRBV6-1	-	few	TRBJ2-7	TGTGCCAGCCTCGAGGTCGGCCTTACCTACGAGCAGTACTTC	CASLEVGLTYEQYF
TRBV2	-	-	TRBJ1-5	TGTGCCAGCAGGGACGGTTCCGGGGGGAATCAGCCCCAGCATTTT	CASRDGSGGNQPQHF